Sequencing of this T cell receptor (beta chain) was carried out in a study of T-cell reconstitution after alpha-beta-depleted transplantation in children. General study findings and limits: At day 60, the high TCRbeta diversity found in some patients originated from recipient T cells and thymic progenitors that had survived. About two months after transplant, alpha-beta T cells reportedly came from several hundred expanded graft clones.

V was pared by 3 bases and J by 6 bases, with 3 bases of the junction left unmatched. The CDR3 is 13 residues long. CDR1 and CDR2 from the germline V gene are SGHRS and YFSETQ. In this sample, this clonotype turned up a few times. Antigen unknown. Unique molecular identifiers were incorporated when the TCRbeta library was constructed. TCRdb re-analysed the PCR reads in MiXCR, keeping a single row per CDR3 protein. The table lists approximately 630,000 distinct CDR3 sequences, roughly 14% of them singletons. The rearrangement uses TRBV5-1 and TRBJ2-7, with TRBD2 matching over 10 bases. The TCR comes from a girl aged 2 to 9 with congenital amegakaryocytic thrombocytopenia, due to receive a stem cell transplant. The sequencing here drew on PBMCs, taken before TCRalphabeta/CD19-depleted stem cell transplant. DNA for the CDR3: TGCGCCAGCAGCTGGGGACTAGCGAGCGAGCAGTACTTC. Translation gives CASSWGLASEQYF.